The TCR beta chain under discussion was sequenced for a study of regulatory T cells in long-lasting Graves disease. The sample's time point: persistent/refractory GD, antithyroid drugs over 5 years with positive TRAb. Construction of the TCR library relied on RNA isolated from PBMCs. Patients of an endocrinology department in Xi'an, China, were included. Overall study findings and caveats: Among the persistent patients, 2,500 to 3,000 public clonotypes were shared, more than the roughly 990 shared among new patients. Repertoires from persistent disease leaned toward TRBV28, TRBJ1-2 and TRBJ2-5.

Many counts were recorded for this clonotype. Its antigen is currently unknown. CDR1 LNHDA and CDR2 SQIVND come from the germline V gene (reference sequence). The CDR3 is 14 amino acids. Trimming took 4 bases from V and 5 from J, leaving 14 bases between them. Assembly of TCR beta libraries relied on iRepertoire HTBI primers together with Arm-PCR of CDR3 regions. MiXCR, applied by TCRdb to the multiplex PCR reads, yields one record per CDR3 protein. The table shows about 420,000 distinct CDR3 sequences, with roughly a quarter occurring only once. The receptor was derived from a female donor with Graves disease. This chain joins TRBV19 and TRBJ2-5; D remains ambiguous. The sample in question was peripheral blood mononuclear cells (PBMCs), obtained when the disease was refractory, from a patient treated with antithyroid drugs. This CDR3 reads CASSTTQMRETQYF. CDR3 DNA: TGTGCCAGTAGTACGACCCAAATGAGGGAGACCCAGTACTTC.